This TCR beta chain originates from a study of T cells in Graves' hyperthyroidism and ophthalmopathy (dated 2019 in TCRdb). Broadly, across the study: Peripheral blood was collected at initial diagnosis, before any treatment. A discovery cohort of approximately 100 patients, 43 with Graves' ophthalmopathy and 55 to 60 with stable Graves' hyperthyroidism, was used to find distinguishing TCR V-J signatures. Whether ophthalmopathy could be predicted prospectively was tested in an independent validation cohort made up of roughly 20 hyperthyroidism patients plus 17 patients who later progressed to ophthalmopathy. The approximately 90 discovery patients were randomly split 7:3 into training and test sets. In addition, the study compared T-cell repertoires in thyroid tissue and in blood from about 6 Graves' hyperthyroidism patients. Once sampling was done, hyperthyroidism patients were given methimazole at a starting dose of 30 mg daily, whereas ophthalmopathy patients were given high-dose intravenous methylprednisolone. According to the paper, TCR Vbeta CDR3 sequencing was carried out on 135 peripheral blood samples, which came from 40 to 45 ophthalmopathy, about 75 hyperthyroidism and approximately 17 progressor patients.

Amplification of TCR beta CDR3 regions was carried out from RNA transcripts. For the first round of RT-PCR on the TCR CDR3, the HTBI primer set was used together with the Qiagen OneStep RT-PCR kit. The libraries were constructed in a second round of multiplex PCR and then size-selected and purified. The libraries were sequenced on an Illumina HiSeq2000 using paired-end 100 bp reads. The authors' analysis ran thus. SOAPnuke was used to process the raw data, with reads discarded if the reads contained adapters or uncalled bases, had a mean Phred below 15, or lacked an exact constant-primer or identifier match. COPE v1.2.5 was used to merge high-quality paired reads, and clonotypes were defined as unique nucleotide sequences. MiTCR v1.1 was used to align the clonotypes against IMGT TRBV, TRBD and TRBJ reference segments. The analysis included only V-J combinations with a frequency above 0.0001, which together covered more than 99% of the repertoires. The TCS score was defined as F50 (clonal expansion) divided by E x V (chaos), with BLOSUM62-based TCRdist calculated between CDR3 peptides within each V-J. Welch's t-statistics and random forest reduced fewer than 550 V-J features to about 13, which were used in a naive Bayes classifier (R e1071). TCRdb reanalyzed the raw reads on its own, using fastp at Q25 for trimming and MiXCR for clone calling, and kept in-frame beta chains. All rows with the same CDR3 protein become a single entry with the most common DNA and genes. TCRdb's processing, not the study's, gives the V and J calls here. The sample profile shows approximately 350,000 distinct CDR3 sequences; around 15% of them were found once. The ten largest account for roughly a fifth of the sample.

In the ophthalmopathy patients, disease was moderately to severely active, with a Clinical Activity Score of 3 or more, a NOSPECS grade of 4 or more, and a duration of less than 3 months. Patients with uncontrolled infections, other autoimmune diseases, pregnancy or lactation were excluded. Diagnoses were established on the basis of clinical symptoms, serum thyroxine and TRAb, thyroid ultrasound, and orbital computed tomography. PBMCs were separated from roughly 10 ml of fresh peripheral blood using Ficoll-Paque density gradient centrifugation. Trizol reagent was used to extract total RNA, and RNA quality was then checked on an Agilent 2100 Bioanalyzer. Trimming takes 3 bases off V and 5 bases off J; junction bases not matched to a gene: 5. Reading the germline V gene (reference sequence) gives CDR1 DFQATT and CDR2 SNEGSKA. There are 13 amino acids in the CDR3, from cysteine to phenylalanine inclusive. The kept DNA is CDR3 alone, 39 bases in frame from the first base.

Results the study describes overall, beyond this receptor: Most expanded thyroid clonotypes (frequency above 0.001) were also found in blood, which suggests that blood repertoires may mirror thyroid immune responses. A 13 V-J signature model separated ophthalmopathy from stable hyperthyroidism, with approximately 87% sensitivity and approximately 81% specificity in cross-validation and 80%/75% in testing. No statistical method was used to fix the sample size in advance, and group allocation was not hidden from the investigators. In validation, the model predicted progression to ophthalmopathy a median of about 6.5 months before onset, with 70% to 71% sensitivity and about 72% specificity.

This clonotype was seen ten or more times. Its antigen is not yet known. Base qualities were left out, and no much larger clone turns up one base away. Recombination connected TRBV20-1 to TRBJ1-2, with 8 bases in between that match TRBD1. The material sequenced was blood. The sequence derives from an older woman with Graves' ophthalmopathy. The nucleotides are TGCAGTGCTAGGGACAGGGTACTGTATGGCTACACCTTC. This yields the protein CSARDRVLYGYTF.